Listed below are T cell receptor beta chains from one sample, sequenced in a study of CD8 T cells in Susac syndrome. TCRdb used MiXCR to reprocess the immunoSEQ multiplex PCR reads, holding one entry per CDR3 protein. The sample has 67,000 or so distinct CDR3 sequences, roughly 93% seen once. The sequenced sample consisted of CD4+ T cells from PBMCs. These receptors all come from a human donor with Susac syndrome. Each CDR3 is given with its conserved first and last residue.

V	J	CDR3
TRBV19	TRBJ1-2	CASVQGLDYGYTF
TRBV11-3	TRBJ2-3	CASRGDTDTQYF
TRBV11-3	TRBJ2-3	CASSRWYRGTDTQYF
TRBV7-2	TRBJ2-3	CASSSPGSPRGTDTQYF
TRBV11-2	TRBJ1-6	CASSPAWGLASPLHF
TRBV6-5	TRBJ2-7	CASSRAYEQYF
TRBV6-6	TRBJ2-3	CASSYNADTQYF
TRBV27	TRBJ2-5	CASSFGSRGFHQETQYF
TRBV3-1	TRBJ1-1	CASSNQRGAGAFF
TRBV7-8	TRBJ2-3	CASSFSGATTDTQYF
TRBV6-2/TRBV6-3	TRBJ2-1	CASSSGKLGFF